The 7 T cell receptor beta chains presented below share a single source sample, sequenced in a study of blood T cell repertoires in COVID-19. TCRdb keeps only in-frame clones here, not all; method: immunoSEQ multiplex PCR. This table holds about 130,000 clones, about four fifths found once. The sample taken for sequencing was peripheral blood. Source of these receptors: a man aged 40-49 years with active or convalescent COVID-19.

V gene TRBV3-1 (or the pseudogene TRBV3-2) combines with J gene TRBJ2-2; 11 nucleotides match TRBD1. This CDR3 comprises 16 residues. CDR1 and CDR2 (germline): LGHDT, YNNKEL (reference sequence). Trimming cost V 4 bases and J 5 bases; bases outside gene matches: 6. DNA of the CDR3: TGTGCCAGCAGCCCATGGGACAGGGGGAAGACCGGGGAGCTGTTTTTT. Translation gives CASSPWDRGKTGELFF.

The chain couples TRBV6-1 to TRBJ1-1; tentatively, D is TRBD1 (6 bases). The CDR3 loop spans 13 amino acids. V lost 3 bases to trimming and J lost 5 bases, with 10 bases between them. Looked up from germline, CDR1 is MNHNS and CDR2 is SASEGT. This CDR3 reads CASSDQGGTEAFF. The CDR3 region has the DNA TGTGCCAGCAGTGACCAAGGGGGTACTGAAGCTTTCTTT.

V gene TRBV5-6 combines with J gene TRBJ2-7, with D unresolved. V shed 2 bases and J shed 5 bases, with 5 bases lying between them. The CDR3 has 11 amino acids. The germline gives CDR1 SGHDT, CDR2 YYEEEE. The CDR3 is CASSFVNEQYF. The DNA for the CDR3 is TGTGCCAGCAGCTTCGTAAACGAGCAGTACTTC.

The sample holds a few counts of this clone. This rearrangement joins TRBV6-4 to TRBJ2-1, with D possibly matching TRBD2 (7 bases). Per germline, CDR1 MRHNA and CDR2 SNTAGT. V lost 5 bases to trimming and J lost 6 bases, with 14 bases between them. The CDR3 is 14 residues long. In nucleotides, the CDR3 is TGTGCCAGCAGTCCGGGGGGCCAGAGCAATGAGCAGTTCTTC. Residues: CASSPGGQSNEQFF.

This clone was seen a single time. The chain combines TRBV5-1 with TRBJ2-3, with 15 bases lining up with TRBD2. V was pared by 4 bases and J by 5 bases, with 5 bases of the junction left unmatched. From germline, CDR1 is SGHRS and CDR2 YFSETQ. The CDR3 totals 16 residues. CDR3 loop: CASSPRTSGRVDTQYF. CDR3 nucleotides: TGCGCCAGCAGCCCCCGGACTAGCGGGAGGGTAGATACGCAGTATTTT.

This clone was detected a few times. Here the CDR3 reads CASSSDRGVRDSPLHF. In nucleotides, the CDR3 is TGTGCCAGCAGCTCCGACAGGGGAGTACGAGATTCACCCCTCCACTTT. The chain combines TRBV11-2 with TRBJ1-6; TRBD1 aligns across 8 bases. The CDR3 sequence is 16 residues long. J was trimmed by 8 bases and V by 4 bases; bases with no gene match: 10. CDR1 SGHAT and CDR2 FQNNGV come from the germline V gene.

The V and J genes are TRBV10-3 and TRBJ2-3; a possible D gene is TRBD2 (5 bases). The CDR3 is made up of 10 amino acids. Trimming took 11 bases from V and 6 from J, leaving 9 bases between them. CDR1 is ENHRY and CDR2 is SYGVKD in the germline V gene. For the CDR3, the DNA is TGTGCCCTACCGGGGGATACGCAGTATTTT. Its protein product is CALPGDTQYF.